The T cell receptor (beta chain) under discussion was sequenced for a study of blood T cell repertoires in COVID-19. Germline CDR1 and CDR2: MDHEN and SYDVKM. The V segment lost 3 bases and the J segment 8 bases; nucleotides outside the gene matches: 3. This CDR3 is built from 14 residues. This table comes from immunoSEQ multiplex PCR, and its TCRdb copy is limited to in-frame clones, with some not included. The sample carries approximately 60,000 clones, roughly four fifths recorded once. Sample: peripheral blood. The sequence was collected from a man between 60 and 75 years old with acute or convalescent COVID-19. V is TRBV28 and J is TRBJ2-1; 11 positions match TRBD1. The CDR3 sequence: CASSLRTGGDEQFF. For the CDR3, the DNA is TGTGCCAGCAGTTTGAGGACAGGGGGCGATGAGCAGTTCTTC.